This record looks at one TCR beta chain sequence and its context. The table came from immunoSEQ multiplex PCR; TCRdb's copy has only in-frame clones and leaves some out. Seen here are approximately 110,000 clones, 85% to 95% observed once, and the top ten hold approximately 1.4%. Germline trimming cut 5 bases from V and 0 bases from J; bases unmatched to any gene: 6. Germline CDR1 LGHNA, CDR2 YNFKEQ. This CDR3 is built from 16 residues. The data were taken from a study of T cells after somatic rescue of genetic block. The chain uses TRBV4-2 and TRBJ2-5; 10 nucleotides line up with TRBD2. This TCR derives from a young woman. The sample consisted of peripheral blood mononuclear cells (PBMCs). In nucleotides, the CDR3 is TGTGCCAGCAGCGCCACTAGCGGGGCTAACCAAGAGACCCAGTACTTC. Amino acids: CASSATSGANQETQYF.